The clone carrying this T cell receptor (beta chain) was detected once. Antigen specificity is unknown. No cell sorting was done before RNA was extracted from the tissue. Newly diagnosed lung cancer patients had thoracic surgery in China, August–November 2014, without prior chemotherapy. These data come from a study of tumor and adjacent non-tumor tissue in lung cancer. The wider study: Some 3.9 million productive TCRbeta reads were obtained per sample on average.

The library came from three nested PCR rounds adapted from ARM-PCR protocols. TCRdb reanalysed the multiplex PCR reads using MiXCR and keeps one entry per CDR3 protein. Among 60,000 to 90,000 distinct CDR3 sequences listed, roughly 73% were seen once. Study-wide points: Shorter survival was associated with higher TCR diversity in tumors.

The sample was lung tumor tissue. This receptor was identified in a woman aged 45-65 years with non-small cell lung cancer.

Here the CDR3 reads CATSDLRGNSYKEQFF. Written as DNA, the CDR3 is TGTGCCACCAGTGATTTGCGAGGAAACTCCTATAAAGAGCAGTTCTTC. The chain carries TRBV24-1 and TRBJ2-1; D gene unclear. The germline CDR1 and CDR2 sequences are KGHDR and SFDVKD. CDR3 length: 16 residues. V lost 0 bases and J lost 10, with 18 bases in between.